A selection of T cell receptor beta chains follows, all from one sample in a study of cytomegalovirus exposure and HLA in healthy donors. Sequencing used immunoSEQ multiplex PCR; TCRdb keeps in-frame clones, though not all of them. The data show approximately 180,000 clones, about 87% seen once. Sequenced material: PBMCs. All receptors come from a woman in her twenties or thirties in good health and CMV-seronegative. The conserved cysteine and the conserved F or W are not part of the CDR3 here. Each record gives: V gene, J gene, clone size, CDR3 protein. A clone size is listed for some rows: how often the clone was seen (once, few, many), or a class if it is expanded.

>TRBV15|TRBJ2-3|-
ATSRDSGSDTQY
>TRBV4-2|TRBJ2-7|-
ASSQAGTASLQY
>TRBV4-3|TRBJ1-2|few
ASSPKDSYGYT
>TRBV10-3|TRBJ2-7|-
AISDSGVSLYEQY
>TRBV18|TRBJ1-2|-
ASSPMDRINYGYT
>TRBV16|TRBJ1-1|once
ASSLPGRGANTEAF
>TRBV7-9|TRBJ1-6|-
ASSSGGTGTPLH
>TRBV5-1|TRBJ2-4|-
ASSLVDRVDIQY
>TRBV25-1|TRBJ1-1|few
ASSQGAEAF
>TRBV15|TRBJ1-5|-
ATRNGQGNQPQH
>TRBV9|TRBJ2-1|-
ASSGRGRNEQF
>TRBV29-1|TRBJ2-2|few
SGTKNTGELF
>TRBV2|TRBJ2-1|few
ASSEGTSNEQF
>TRBV4-1|TRBJ2-2|-
ASSQWAGTENTGELF
>TRBV19|TRBJ1-6|-
ASSPRTGIGDSPLH
>TRBV4-1|TRBJ2-2|-
ASSQDGSGLAGELF
>TRBV9|TRBJ2-3|-
ASSVDISEDTQY
>TRBV14|TRBJ2-2|-
ASSPSGLANTGELF
>TRBV27|TRBJ2-1|-
ASSYGGASYNEQF
>TRBV5-5|TRBJ2-2|-
ASSWTSGDTGELF
>TRBV4-3|TRBJ2-5|once
ASSPSLGPDQETQY
>TRBV4-3|TRBJ2-1|once
ASSPGQGLF
>TRBV6-5|TRBJ2-2|-
ASSYSMGLNTGELF
>TRBV11-2|TRBJ1-2|-
ASSTRLGTGPTNYGYT
>TRBV29-1|TRBJ2-7|-
SVEVEGTGGWYEQY
>TRBV7-6|TRBJ1-2|-
ASSPIIGGWGEGYT
>TRBV7-9|TRBJ2-7|-
ASSSTGRTSYEQY
>TRBV30|TRBJ1-4|-
AWSVGSEDNEKLF
>TRBV27|TRBJ1-2|-
ASSWGAGAYGYT
>TRBV5-1|TRBJ2-3|-
ASSLSQETDTQY
>TRBV19|TRBJ1-5|-
ASSSRQGGSNQPQH
>TRBV19|TRBJ1-2|-
ASSIGTLGYT
>TRBV30|TRBJ2-2|-
AWSVVAGRTGELF
>TRBV5-1|TRBJ1-4|-
ASSRTGVEKLF
>TRBV5-6|TRBJ1-5|-
ASSLATGNQPQH
>TRBV2|TRBJ2-1|-
ASSGQSSYNEQF
>TRBV4-3|TRBJ1-4|-
ASSQVGGVGEKLF
>TRBV7-9|TRBJ2-7|-
ASSFHPRGDEQY
>TRBV27|TRBJ2-3|-
ASSSRRGGPLLEY
>TRBV5-8|TRBJ1-2|few
ASSFGQGYYGYT
>TRBV6-5|TRBJ1-1|-
ASSYQGVGTEAF
>TRBV11-2|TRBJ1-1|-
ASSLRVNTEAF
>TRBV2|TRBJ2-1|once
ASSASGGRGDEQF
>TRBV4-2|TRBJ2-7|-
ASSQDQAGQGLVYEQY
>TRBV25-1|TRBJ2-7|-
ASSDQQGASYEQY
>TRBV7-9|TRBJ1-2|once
ASSLGYRDDYGYT
>TRBV5-4|TRBJ2-3|-
ASSAGTGGRTDTQY